The clone carrying this T cell receptor beta chain appeared a few times. The antigen is not known. cDNA synthesis used the whole RNA isolate, giving expressed TCRB sequences. Clones were sequenced by immunoSEQ multiplex PCR, and TCRdb holds only the in-frame ones, with some missing. The sample holds hundreds of thousands of clones, about 15% seen once. The sample originates from a study of beta chain features in type 1 diabetes. Study-wide findings and caveats: There were fewer insertions and more deletions at the VDJ junctions of type 1 diabetes patients.

The CDR3 spans 15 residues. Deletions cut 1 base from V and 2 bases from J, with 11 bases between. Germline CDR1 is PRHDT and CDR2 is FYEKMQ (reference sequence). The chain employs TRBV13 and TRBJ1-2; TRBD1 might be the D (6 bases). Material: central memory CD4+ T cells from blood. This TCR was sampled from a man aged 25-45 years in good health. CDR3 nucleotide sequence: TGTGCCAGCAGCTTAGCCAGGACAGAAAACTATGGCTACACCTTC. This translates into CASSLARTENYGYTF.